Each of the 26 T cell receptor beta chains below was sequenced from the same sample in a study of early T cells in non-severe SARS-CoV-2 infection. Each CDR3 protein gets one entry after TCRdb re-called the 5' RACE reads with MiXCR. Among tens of thousands of distinct CDR3 sequences listed, around 15% were seen once. The sequencing input was whole blood. The source of these receptors is an adult who was a healthcare worker with PCR-confirmed SARS-CoV-2 infection or an uninfected control (not recorded which).

This clonotype came up a few times. In nucleotides, the CDR3 is TGTGCCAGCAGCCTTACCGCGTACCAGCCCCAGCATTTT. It specifies CASSLTAYQPQHF. The rearrangement joins TRBV7-2 to TRBJ1-5; D is ambiguous. The germline V gene encodes CDR1 SGHTA and CDR2 FQGNSA. CDR3 length: 13 amino acids. The V end lost 5 bases, the J end lost 7 bases, and 12 bases lay between the germline ends. The variable domain in full, completed from reference TRBV7-2 and TRBJ1-5, reads GAGVSQSPSNKVTEKGKDVELRCDPISGHTALYWYRQSLGQGLEFLIYFQGNSAPDKSGLPSDRFSAERTGGSVSTLTIQRTQQEDSAVYLCASSLTAYQPQHFGDGTRLSIL.

This clonotype came up many times. This sequence joins TRBV7-2 and TRBJ2-3, with D uncertain. This CDR3 is built from 14 residues. CDR1 is SGHTA, CDR2 FQGNSA, per germline. V was clipped by 1 base and J by 2 bases, with 7 bases between them. The CDR3: CASSLGLPTDTQYF. The CDR3 DNA follows: TGTGCCAGCAGCTTAGGTCTACCCACAGATACGCAGTATTTT.

The genes are TRBV3-1 and TRBJ2-1, with a possible D match to TRBD1 (6 bases). The CDR3 runs 12 residues. The V end lost 6 bases, the J end lost 4 bases, and 7 bases lay between the germline ends. Germline CDR1 is LGHDT and CDR2 is YNNKEL (reference sequence). The CDR3 sequence is CASRGQYNEQFF. CDR3 DNA sequence: TGTGCCAGCAGAGGACAGTACAATGAGCAGTTCTTC.

This clonotype was found a few times. The chain joins TRBV2 to TRBJ2-2, with D hard to call. V lost 6 bases and J lost 6, with 5 bases in between. The CDR3 runs to 11 residues. The germline CDR1 and CDR2 sequences are SNHLY and FYNNEI. The CDR3 coding sequence is TGTGCCAGCAGGGCCCCCGGGGAGCTGTTTTTT. This translates into CASRAPGELFF.

This clonotype was detected ten times or more. The genes are TRBV6-5 and TRBJ2-7; TRBD1 agrees at 9 bases. The length of the CDR3 is 16 residues. The germline V gene has CDR1 MNHEY and CDR2 SVGAGI. Trimming took 2 bases from V and 0 from J; bases not matched to a gene: 5. CDR3 loop: CASSYTGTGTSYEQYF. The CDR3 nucleotides are TGTGCCAGCAGTTACACCGGGACAGGGACCTCCTACGAGCAGTACTTC.

This clonotype was detected a few times. V is TRBV19 and J is TRBJ2-6; tentatively, D is TRBD1 (6 bases). Per germline, CDR1 LNHDA and CDR2 SQIVND (reference sequence). Trimming pared 5 bases from V and 1 base from J, leaving 9 bases between. This CDR3 spans 15 amino acids. For the CDR3, the DNA is TGTGCCAGTAGTCTCACAGGGTCTGGGGCCAACGTCCTGACTTTC. Its protein is CASSLTGSGANVLTF.

This clonotype turned up a few times. The CDR3 bases are TGTGCCAGCAGCTTTAGGCGGACAAGAACCCAAGGTCCCTATGGCTACACCTTC. Its protein product is CASSFRRTRTQGPYGYTF. The chain employs TRBV11-2 and TRBJ1-2; maybe TRBD1 (5 bases). Trimming removed 3 bases from V and 4 bases from J, with 24 bases in between. The CDR3 length is 18 residues. Per the germline V gene, CDR1 is SGHAT and CDR2 is FQNNGV.

This clonotype showed up many times. The chain has TRBV25-1 and TRBJ1-4; a weak D match, TRBD1 (6 bases). The CDR3 has 13 amino acids. The germline V gene encodes CDR1 MGHDK and CDR2 SYGVNS. V lost 7 bases and J lost 7, with 13 bases in between. The CDR3 DNA follows: TGTGCCAGCACCAGGGGATCGGGTGAAAAACTGTTTTTT. This gives the protein CASTRGSGEKLFF.

This sequence joins TRBV27 and TRBJ2-7, with 8 positions matching TRBD1. CDR1 and CDR2 from the germline V gene are MNHEY and SMNVEV (reference sequence). The trim removed 6 bases at V and 6 bases at J, leaving 13 bases unmatched. There are 15 residues in the CDR3. This CDR3 reads CASSGAGGTLGEQYF. Here the CDR3 DNA reads TGTGCCAGCAGCGGGGCAGGGGGCACGTTAGGCGAGCAGTACTTC.

This chain links TRBV5-1 with TRBJ2-3; 11 positions agree with TRBD1. With V trimmed by 4 bases and J by 5 bases, 3 bases remained unmatched. The length of the CDR3 is 14 residues. Germline V lookup: CDR1 SGHRS, CDR2 YFSETQ. CDR3 sequence: CASSLGTGGDTQYF. The DNA of the CDR3 is TGCGCCAGCAGCCTGGGGACAGGGGGAGATACGCAGTATTTT.

This clonotype was found many times. The chain links TRBV30 to TRBJ2-1, with D perhaps matching TRBD1 (5 bases). CDR1 is GTSNPN and CDR2 is SVGIG in the germline V gene (reference sequence). This CDR3 has 16 amino acids. The V and J ends lost 0 bases and 0 bases respectively, with 12 bases between them. In DNA, the CDR3 is TGTGCCTGGAGTGTGGGGCACAGGAGCTCCTACAATGAGCAGTTCTTC. Residues: CAWSVGHRSSYNEQFF.

This clonotype has just a few counts. J is TRBJ2-1 and V is TRBV18, with 10 bases lining up with TRBD2. V was clipped by 0 bases and J by 5 bases; unmatched bases: 4. There are 16 residues in the CDR3. Per the germline V gene, CDR1 is KGHSH and CDR2 is LQKENI. The CDR3 DNA sequence: TGTGCCAGCTCACCACCGGATGGACTAGCGGACAATGAGCAGTTCTTC. This encodes CASSPPDGLADNEQFF.

This clonotype was counted only a few times. This chain connects TRBV7-3 to TRBJ2-2; D is perhaps TRBD1 (5 bases). Per the germline V gene, CDR1 is SGHTA and CDR2 is FQGTGA. CDR3 length: 14 amino acids. The V and J ends lost 5 bases and 0 bases respectively, with 7 bases between them. CDR3 protein: CASSTQANTGELFF. The CDR3 DNA follows: TGTGCCAGCAGCACACAGGCGAACACCGGGGAGCTGTTTTTT.

This clonotype appeared many times. The chain carries TRBV11-2 and TRBJ2-1; tentative D call: TRBD2 (6 bases). Trimming shortened V by 8 bases and J by 0 bases, and 14 bases separated the two germline ends. The V gene's germline CDR1 is SGHAT and CDR2 FQNNGV. The CDR3 sequence is 15 residues long. The CDR3 protein is CASGLANPSYNEQFF. Here the CDR3 DNA reads TGTGCCAGCGGCCTAGCGAACCCCTCCTACAATGAGCAGTTCTTC.

The rearrangement uses TRBV27 and TRBJ2-1, with D unresolved. V gave up 0 bases and J gave up 0 bases, with 12 bases separating them. CDR1 MNHEY and CDR2 SMNVEV come from the germline V gene (reference sequence). The CDR3 runs to 17 residues. The CDR3 here is CASSLSPGWSSYNEQFF. The CDR3 DNA reads TGTGCCAGCAGTTTATCCCCAGGCTGGAGCTCCTACAATGAGCAGTTCTTC.

The J gene is TRBJ2-3, the V gene TRBV19; 9 positions match TRBD2. Germline CDR1 is LNHDA and CDR2 is SQIVND (reference sequence). The CDR3 extends over 18 amino acids. Unmatched junction bases numbered 12, after V lost 5 bases and J lost 0 bases. CDR3 protein: CASSALTSGGLSTDTQYF. DNA for the CDR3: TGTGCCAGTAGTGCGCTGACTAGCGGAGGGCTTAGCACAGATACGCAGTATTTT.

A remark on this clonotype: The final CDR3 position lacks the conserved phenylalanine or tryptophan, pointing to a likely read error. The genes are TRBV24-1 and TRBJ2-1; 8 nucleotides line up with TRBD2. CDR3 length: 15 residues. V gave up 2 bases and J gave up 6 bases; unmatched junction bases: 5. Per the germline V gene, CDR1 is KGHDR and CDR2 is SFDVKD. The CDR3 DNA reads as TGTGCCACCAGTGATTGGCGGGGGGCAAGCAATGAGCAGTTCTCC. It specifies CATSDWRGASNEQFS.

The CDR3 nucleotides are TGTGCCAGCACCACCAGAATAGCGGGGGATTATACGCAGTATTTT. The encoded protein is CASTTRIAGDYTQYF. The rearrangement links TRBV12-3 or TRBV12-4 to TRBJ2-3, with 9 bases identical to TRBD2. This CDR3 is built from 15 residues. After removal of 7 bases from V and 7 bases from J, the junction contained 12 bases not matched to a gene.

This clonotype turned up a few times. The CDR3 here is CASSPTRVRETQYF. In nucleotides, the CDR3 is TGTGCCAGCAGCCCGACCCGGGTCAGAGAGACCCAGTACTTC. The J gene is TRBJ2-5, the V gene TRBV7-6; no definite D call. V dropped 5 bases and J dropped 4 bases, with 14 bases sitting between them. Germline CDR1 SGHVS, CDR2 FNYEAQ. The CDR3 extends over 14 amino acids.

As DNA, the CDR3 is TGTGCCAGCAGTTTCTCCACCTCCTACGAGCAGTACTTC. Encoded protein: CASSFSTSYEQYF. J is TRBJ2-7 and V is TRBV28; no definite D call. V dropped 3 bases and J dropped 0 bases, with 6 bases sitting between them. The germline V gene encodes CDR1 MDHEN and CDR2 SYDVKM. The CDR3 runs 13 residues.

This clonotype was found many times. V gene TRBV19 combines with J gene TRBJ1-2; D is perhaps TRBD1 (5 bases). The germline V gene encodes CDR1 LNHDA and CDR2 SQIVND (reference sequence). Trimming cost V 7 bases and J 10 bases, with 13 bases left between them. This CDR3 region has 11 residues. CDR3 sequence: CASIGARAYTF. In DNA form, the CDR3 reads TGTGCCAGTATCGGGGCCCGTGCCTACACCTTC.

The rearrangement links TRBV12-3 or TRBV12-4 to TRBJ2-1, with no clear D. The CDR3 extends over 14 amino acids. V lost 7 bases, J lost 3 bases, and 13 bases lay in between. CDR3 DNA sequence: TGTGCCAGCAAGCTGACCAGCCGCTACAATGAGCAGTTCTTC. Translating it yields CASKLTSRYNEQFF.

At least ten counts were recorded for this clonotype. This chain joins TRBV29-1 and TRBJ1-1; D perhaps matches TRBD1 (5 bases). CDR1 is SQVTM and CDR2 is ANQGSEA in the germline V gene. V dropped 6 bases and J dropped 6 bases, with 14 bases sitting between them. The CDR3 spans 12 residues. CDR3 nucleotide sequence: TGCAGCGTCCAGACAGTGGGGGCTGAAGCTTTCTTT. Its protein product is CSVQTVGAEAFF.

This clonotype showed up many times. The chain combines TRBV3-1 with TRBJ2-3; 11 bases align to TRBD2. Germline trimming cut 1 base from V and 6 bases from J; bases unmatched to any gene: 9. The CDR3 is 17 amino acids. Germline V CDR1 and CDR2: LGHDT, YNNKEL (reference sequence). For the CDR3, the DNA is TGTGCCAGCAGCCAAGGGGCCGGGACTAGCGGTATGGATACGCAGTATTTT. This encodes CASSQGAGTSGMDTQYF.

This chain links TRBV28 with TRBJ1-2; D is uncertain. Between the trimmed V and J ends, which lost 3 bases and 2 bases, there was a span of 1 base. Germline CDR1 and CDR2: MDHEN and SYDVKM. This CDR3 is built from 11 residues. CDR3 in amino acids: CASSLNYGYTF. CDR3 in DNA: TGTGCCAGCAGTTTGAACTATGGCTACACCTTC.

This clonotype was seen at least ten times. This chain connects TRBV11-2 to TRBJ2-5; TRBD1 matches 9 bases. The germline V gene has CDR1 SGHAT and CDR2 FQNNGV. V trimming: 5 bases; J trimming: 6 bases; junction bases outside the gene matches: 4. The CDR3 spans 13 residues. Written as DNA, the CDR3 is TGTGCCAGCAGCACAGGGGGCCGGAAGACCCAGTACTTC. Protein sequence: CASSTGGRKTQYF. Full variable domain (rest looked up from reference TRBV11-2 and TRBJ2-5): EAGVAQSPRYKIIEKRQSVAFWCNPISGHATLYWYQQILGQGPKLLIQFQNNGVVDDSQLPKDRFSAERLKGVDSTLKIQPAKLEDSAVYLCASSTGGRKTQYFGPGTRLLVL.